The rows below give T cell receptor beta chains drawn from one sample of a study of CD8+CD57+ T cells in acquired aplastic anemia. Using its own MiXCR run on the reads, TCRdb lists one record per CDR3 protein. The profile shows about 150,000 distinct CDR3 sequences, approximately 44% of them singletons. Sequencing was carried out using sorted CD4+, CD8+, or CD8+CD57+ T cells (not recorded which) from PBMCs. The receptor source for this set is a human donor with aplastic anemia. The CDR3 runs from the conserved cysteine through the conserved F or W. The D gene is left open where the match is weak. Part of the rows lack a size; the others show once, few, many or a class for expanded clones.

cdr3_nt cdr3_aa v_call clone_size d_call j_call
TGCAGTGTTGGACAGGGAGATTATAGCTACACCTTC CSVGQGDYSYTF TRBV20-1 NA TRBD1 TRBJ1-2
TGCAGTGGGGAAGGCAGGGATAACTACGAGCAGTACTTC CSGEGRDNYEQYF TRBV20-1 few NA TRBJ2-7
TGCAGTGCGGGTATAGCGGGAAAATACAATGAGCAGTTCTTC CSAGIAGKYNEQFF TRBV29-1 NA TRBD2 TRBJ2-1
TGCGCCAGCAGCCCCGGACAGGGGGGGCACGAGCAGTACTTT CASSPGQGGHEQYF TRBV5-1 NA TRBD1 TRBJ2-7
TGTGCCAGCACTGACGGGGGGGCGGGAGAGACCCAGTACTTC CASTDGGAGETQYF TRBV7-2 NA TRBD2 TRBJ2-5
TGTGCCAGCAGCGGCGGACGGGGGACAAACAATTCACCCCTCCACTTT CASSGGRGTNNSPLHF TRBV11-1 NA NA TRBJ1-6
TGTGCCAGCAGGGACAGACCAAATGAGCAGTCCTTC CASRDRPNEQSF TRBV2 NA NA TRBJ2-1
TGTGCCAGCAGTGAAGGGACAATCGAGCGGTACTTC CASSEGTIERYF TRBV2 NA NA TRBJ2-7
TGTGCCAGCAGCCTGGACAGGGTCGGGGATCAGCCCCAGCATTTT CASSLDRVGDQPQHF TRBV12-3/TRBV12-4 NA TRBD1 TRBJ1-5
TGTGCCATCAGGGGGACAGCCGGCCCCTACGAGCAGTACTTC CAIRGTAGPYEQYF TRBV10-3 NA TRBD1 TRBJ2-7
TGCAGCGTTGAAGTTGGCAGGGGGCGCACAGAGACCCAGTACTTC CSVEVGRGRTETQYF TRBV29-1 NA TRBD1 TRBJ2-5
TGTGCCAGCAGCGCGGACAGCCAAAGTTTTTCACCCCTCCACTTT CASSADSQSFSPLHF TRBV9 many NA TRBJ1-6
TGTGCCACCAGTGAAACCGGGACAGGGGGCCCTCCGGAGAGCTACACCTTC CATSETGTGGPPESYTF TRBV24-1 NA TRBD1 TRBJ1-2
TGTGCCACCAGTGATCTAAACACTGAAGCTTTCTTT CATSDLNTEAFF TRBV24-1 NA NA TRBJ1-1
TGCAGCGTATTGGACAGCAAGGGGGATGAGCAGTTCTTC CSVLDSKGDEQFF TRBV29-1 NA NA TRBJ2-1
TGCAGTGCTGGATTTAAATCCGGGACAGCAACATACGAGCAGTACTTC CSAGFKSGTATYEQYF TRBV20-1 NA TRBD1 TRBJ2-7
TGTGCCACCAGTCGGGGGACAGGGGGCGATACGCAGTATTTT CATSRGTGGDTQYF TRBV24-1 NA TRBD1 TRBJ2-3
TGTGCCAGCAGCCCAGACAGGGTCTATGGCTACACCTTC CASSPDRVYGYTF TRBV6-1 many TRBD1 TRBJ1-2
TGTGCCAGCAGTTTGGTCAGCAACAATGAGCAGTTCTTC CASSLVSNNEQFF TRBV12-3/TRBV12-4 NA NA TRBJ2-1
TGTGCCAGCAGCCCCCCCGGGACCCAAATCCGCACAGATACGCAGTATTTT CASSPPGTQIRTDTQYF TRBV5-5 many NA TRBJ2-3
TGTGCCAGCAGCCCTGGGGGGGCCCAGTACTTC CASSPGGAQYF TRBV7-3 few TRBD2 TRBJ2-5
TGTGCCAGCAGTATCGACGGCCTTCCTTCACCCCTCCACTTT CASSIDGLPSPLHF TRBV25-1 NA NA TRBJ1-6
TGTGCCATCAGGACTAGCGGCTCCGCGGGGGAGACCCAGTACTTC CAIRTSGSAGETQYF TRBV10-3 NA TRBD2 TRBJ2-5
TGTGCCAGCAGCTTTCGGACAGGGCAGAAAAAACTGTTTTTT CASSFRTGQKKLFF TRBV7-2 NA TRBD1 TRBJ1-4
TGTGCCAGTAGTATACGACAGGGGGCCTACGAGCAGTACTTC CASSIRQGAYEQYF TRBV19 NA TRBD1 TRBJ2-7
TGTGCCAGCAGGGGGGAGGCTGGGACCCAGTACTTC CASRGEAGTQYF TRBV2 medium-sized NA TRBJ2-5
TGTGCCACCAGTGATATGGGGACGAATACGCAGTATTTT CATSDMGTNTQYF TRBV24-1 NA NA TRBJ2-3
TGTGCCACCAGCAGGGGCTCCCTCGGAGAGACCCAGTACTTC CATSRGSLGETQYF TRBV15 NA NA TRBJ2-5
TGCGCCAGCAGCTTGTTTCCAGCCAGCAATGAGCAGTTCTTC CASSLFPASNEQFF TRBV5-1 NA NA TRBJ2-1